This T cell receptor (beta chain) was captured by sequencing in a study of T-cell reconstitution after alpha-beta-depleted transplantation in children. Unique molecular identifiers were incorporated during preparation of the TCRbeta library. TCRdb analysed the PCR reads with MiXCR anew, one entry per CDR3 protein. The sample consists of 250,000 to 300,000 distinct CDR3 sequences, about a tenth of them appearing once. CDR1 is SGHRS, CDR2 YFSETQ, per germline. CDR3 length equals 15 residues. The V gene lost 2 bases and the J gene lost 4 bases, with 14 bases spanning the gap. This clonotype was detected ten times or more.

The sample consisted of PBMCs from the stem cell graft donor, taken from the stem cell graft. The chain couples TRBV5-1 to TRBJ2-3; TRBD2 might be the D (7 bases). The sequence was obtained from a human donor who donated a stem cell graft to a child with SCID. The CDR3, as DNA: TGCGCCAGCAGCTTCGGGGGGCCGCTGTCAGATACGCAGTATTTT. Residues: CASSFGGPLSDTQYF.